This is a list of T cell receptor beta chains from one sample in a study of blood T cell repertoires in COVID-19. Libraries were prepared by immunoSEQ multiplex PCR; TCRdb keeps only in-frame clonotypes and omits some of them. The table includes some 220,000 clones, approximately 85% detected once. The sequencing input was peripheral blood. Receptors originate from a woman aged 70-85 years with COVID-19, enrolled during active disease. The CDR3 runs from the conserved cysteine through the conserved F or W. The order of the fields is clone size, D gene, V gene, J gene, CDR3 DNA, CDR3 protein. A D gene is named only where the DNA matches it firmly. Some rows have no size entry. The others give once, few or many, or a class for an expanded clone.

clone size: .
D gene: .
V gene: TRBV4-2
J gene: TRBJ1-2
CDR3 DNA: TGTGCCAGCAGCCAAGATTGGGCAGGTACTTACTATGGCTACACCTTC
CDR3 protein: CASSQDWAGTYYGYTF

clone size: .
D gene: .
V gene: TRBV6-5
J gene: TRBJ2-3
CDR3 DNA: TGTGCCAGCAGTTACGACCCTAGCCGTGATACGCAGTATTTT
CDR3 protein: CASSYDPSRDTQYF

clone size: .
D gene: .
V gene: TRBV24-1
J gene: TRBJ2-5
CDR3 DNA: TGTGCCACCGGGGGGGCGAATGGGCAAAGATGGGAGACCCAGTACTTC
CDR3 protein: CATGGANGQRWETQYF

clone size: .
D gene: .
V gene: TRBV5-1
J gene: TRBJ1-1
CDR3 DNA: TGCGCCAGCAGCTTGAACAGCCTCGACACTGAAGCTTTCTTT
CDR3 protein: CASSLNSLDTEAFF

clone size: .
D gene: .
V gene: TRBV27
J gene: TRBJ1-5
CDR3 DNA: TGTGCCAGCAGTTTTCGTCAGGGATATCAGCCCCAGCATTTT
CDR3 protein: CASSFRQGYQPQHF

clone size: .
D gene: TRBD2
V gene: TRBV7-7
J gene: TRBJ2-3
CDR3 DNA: TGTGCTAGCGCGGGAGGGGAAGGGGACACAGATACGCAGTATTTT
CDR3 protein: CASAGGEGDTDTQYF

clone size: .
D gene: .
V gene: TRBV11-1
J gene: TRBJ2-1
CDR3 DNA: TGTGCCAGCCAGTGGGGCGTGGCGGAGCCCAATGAGCAGTTCTTC
CDR3 protein: CASQWGVAEPNEQFF

clone size: once
D gene: .
V gene: TRBV6-5
J gene: TRBJ1-2
CDR3 DNA: TGTGCCAGCAATGCCAGGGCCGCACCTCTCTTC
CDR3 protein: CASNARAAPLF

clone size: .
D gene: .
V gene: TRBV7-6
J gene: TRBJ1-3
CDR3 DNA: TGTGCCAGCAGCCCGACAGGATCAGGAAACACCATATATTTT
CDR3 protein: CASSPTGSGNTIYF

clone size: .
D gene: TRBD1
V gene: TRBV2
J gene: TRBJ1-1
CDR3 DNA: TGTGCCAGCAGTGGCGACAGGGCAACTGAAGCTTTCTTT
CDR3 protein: CASSGDRATEAFF

clone size: once
D gene: .
V gene: TRBV13
J gene: TRBJ1-1
CDR3 DNA: TGTGCCAGCAGCTTAGAAAGGGGCACTGAAGCTTTCTTT
CDR3 protein: CASSLERGTEAFF

clone size: .
D gene: .
V gene: TRBV5-1
J gene: TRBJ1-3
CDR3 DNA: TGCGCCAGCAGCTTGGCGGCAGGGAACTCTGGAAACACCATATATTTT
CDR3 protein: CASSLAAGNSGNTIYF